This TCR beta chain was recorded in a study of response to subunit inactivated influenza vaccine. MiXCR was run by TCRdb on the RT-PCR reads, yielding one entry per CDR3 protein. Of approximately 700,000 distinct CDR3 sequences listed, approximately 15% are singletons. Study findings and constraints: It was the authors' suggestion that each seasonal influenza vaccination recruits few new T cells.

For this clonotype: The antigen remains unidentified.

The CDR3 length is 14 residues. Trimming removed 4 bases at V and 6 bases at J, with 14 bases between. Germline lookup yields CDR1 SGHTA and CDR2 FQGNSA. This chain joins TRBV7-2 and TRBJ2-3; no clear D gene. The sequenced sample was PBMCs from blood, obtained 12 days after vaccination. The clonotype comes from a man aged 50-60 years who received an inactivated influenza vaccine. The CDR3 coding sequence is TGTGCCAGCAGCTCCGTAGTGGAAGTCGATACGCAGTATTTT. This encodes CASSSVVEVDTQYF.